This T cell receptor beta chain was recorded in a study of blood T cell repertoires in COVID-19. Study overall: T cells, B-cell-depleted T cells, or PBMCs supplied cDNA or gDNA.

Followed longitudinally, the Seattle patients had been enrolled during active infection. The method was immunoSEQ multiplex PCR; TCRdb's version includes in-frame clones alone and lacks a portion of them. The table lists 250,000 to 350,000 clones, approximately 88% of them singletons. CDR1 and CDR2 (germline): SEHNR, FQNEAQ (reference sequence). The V gene end was trimmed by 8 bases and the J gene end by 6 bases; junction bases not matched to a gene: 9. This CDR3 region has 13 residues. The rearrangement uses TRBV7-9 and TRBJ1-1; 7 bases fit TRBD1. Sequenced input: peripheral blood. The origin of this receptor is a human donor with COVID-19, enrolled during active disease. The donor label of this sample is uncertain. CDR3 in amino acids: CASGTENWSEAFF. The CDR3 DNA follows: TGTGCCAGCGGGACAGAAAACTGGTCTGAAGCTTTCTTT.